The clone carrying this T cell receptor beta chain was found many times. Its target is unknown. What was amplified from RNA transcripts were TCR beta CDR3 regions. First-round RT-PCR of the TCR CDR3 relied on the HTBI primer set. Each CDR3 protein gets one entry after TCRdb re-called the multiplex PCR reads with MiXCR. Altogether hundreds of thousands of distinct CDR3 sequences are present, 16% being singletons, with the ten largest covering less than 4.5%. Graves' hyperthyroidism qualified as stable when ophthalmopathy did not progress within 18 months. Recently diagnosed hyperthyroidism of less than 2 months' duration affected patients aged 18 to 65. Each diagnosis drew on symptoms, thyroxine, TRAb, thyroid ultrasound and orbital computed tomography findings. V shed 4 bases, J shed 3 bases, and the junction held 9 bases outside the gene matches. The CDR3 totals 15 residues. Germline-derived CDR1 and CDR2 are SGDLS and YYNGEE.

This record belongs to a study of T cells in Graves' hyperthyroidism and ophthalmopathy. Findings and caveats of the study: A model of 13 V-J features distinguished ophthalmopathy from stable hyperthyroidism.

Source material: blood. The source is a young woman with Graves' hyperthyroidism. This sequence joins TRBV9 and TRBJ1-2, with 7 nucleotides matching TRBD1. The CDR3 DNA is TGTGCCAGCAGCTCGGCGACAGGGATGTACTATGGCTACACCTTC. This gives the protein CASSSATGMYYGYTF. Full variable domain (outside the CDR3, taken from reference TRBV9 and TRBJ1-2): DSGVTQTPKHLITATGQRVTLRCSPRSGDLSVYWYQQSLDQGLQFLIQYYNGEERAKGNILERFSAQQFPDLHSELNLSSLELGDSALYFCASSSATGMYYGYTFGSGTRLTVV.